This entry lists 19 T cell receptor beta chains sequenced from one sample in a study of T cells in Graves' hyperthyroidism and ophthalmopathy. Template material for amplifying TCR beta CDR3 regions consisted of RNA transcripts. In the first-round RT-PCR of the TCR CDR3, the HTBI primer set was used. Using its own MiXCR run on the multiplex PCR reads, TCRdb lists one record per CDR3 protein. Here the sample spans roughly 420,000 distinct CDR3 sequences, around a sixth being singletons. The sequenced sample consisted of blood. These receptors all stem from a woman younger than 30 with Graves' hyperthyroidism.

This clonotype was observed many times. The CDR3, as DNA: TGTGCCAGCAGCCTCTCGACAGGGCAAAATCAGCCCCAGCATTTT. Translated: CASSLSTGQNQPQHF. The genes are TRBV3-1 and TRBJ1-5; 7 bases align to TRBD1. Per the germline V gene, CDR1 is LGHDT and CDR2 is YNNKEL (reference sequence). J was trimmed by 4 bases and V by 4 bases; bases with no gene match: 7. This CDR3 region has 15 residues.

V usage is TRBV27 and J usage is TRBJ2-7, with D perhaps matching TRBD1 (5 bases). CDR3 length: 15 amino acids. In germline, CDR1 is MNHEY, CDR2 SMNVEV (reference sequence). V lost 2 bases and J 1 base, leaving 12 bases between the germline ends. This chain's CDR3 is CASSLRGTGSYEQYF. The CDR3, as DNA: TGTGCCAGCAGTTTAAGGGGTACAGGATCCTACGAGCAGTACTTC.

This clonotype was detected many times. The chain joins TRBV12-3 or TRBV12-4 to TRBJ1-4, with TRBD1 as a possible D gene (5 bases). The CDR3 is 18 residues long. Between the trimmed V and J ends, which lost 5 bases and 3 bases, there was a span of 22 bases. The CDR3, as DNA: TGTGCCAGCAGTCCCCAGTTCAGGTTGGGGGGGTCTAATGAAAAACTGTTTTTT. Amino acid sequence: CASSPQFRLGGSNEKLFF.

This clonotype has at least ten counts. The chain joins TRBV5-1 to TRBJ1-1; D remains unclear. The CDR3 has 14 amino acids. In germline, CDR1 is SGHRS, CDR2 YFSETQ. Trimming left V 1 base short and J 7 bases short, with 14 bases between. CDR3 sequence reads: CASSLTWDALEAFF. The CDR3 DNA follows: TGCGCCAGCAGCTTGACGTGGGATGCCCTTGAAGCTTTCTTT.

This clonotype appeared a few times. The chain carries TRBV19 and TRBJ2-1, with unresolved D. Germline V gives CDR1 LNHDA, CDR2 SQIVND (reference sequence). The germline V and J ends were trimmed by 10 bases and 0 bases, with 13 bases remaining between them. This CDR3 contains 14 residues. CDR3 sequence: CATRDPSSYNEQFF. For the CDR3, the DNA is TGTGCCACCAGAGACCCAAGCTCCTACAATGAGCAGTTCTTC.

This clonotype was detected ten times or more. In DNA, the CDR3 is TGCGCCAGCAGAGACGGATCCACTGAAGCTTTCTTT. Protein sequence: CASRDGSTEAFF. The chain uses TRBV5-1 and TRBJ1-1; D uncertain. The CDR3 has 12 residues. Trimming left V 5 bases short and J 4 bases short, with 9 bases between. The germline V gene has CDR1 SGHRS and CDR2 YFSETQ. The entire variable domain, with the rest obtained from reference TRBV5-1 and TRBJ1-1, is as follows: KAGVTQTPRYLIKTRGQQVTLSCSPISGHRSVSWYQQTPGQGLQFLFEYFSETQRNKGNFPGRFSGRQFSNSRSEMNVSTLELGDSALYLCASRDGSTEAFFGQGTRLTVV.

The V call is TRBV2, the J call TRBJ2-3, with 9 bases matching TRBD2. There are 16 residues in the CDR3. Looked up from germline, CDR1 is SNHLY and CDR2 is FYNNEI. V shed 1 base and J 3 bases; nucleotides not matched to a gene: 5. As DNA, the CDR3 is TGTGCCAGCAGTGAAGTGGCGGGAGGGAGAACAGATACGCAGTATTTT. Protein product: CASSEVAGGRTDTQYF.

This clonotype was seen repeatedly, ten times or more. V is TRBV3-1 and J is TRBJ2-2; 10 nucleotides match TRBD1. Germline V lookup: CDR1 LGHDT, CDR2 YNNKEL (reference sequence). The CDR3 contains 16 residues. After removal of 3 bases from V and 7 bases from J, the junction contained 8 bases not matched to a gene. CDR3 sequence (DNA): TGTGCCAGCAGCCAGGAGACAGGGGGCAGGATCGGGGAGCTGTTTTTT. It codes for CASSQETGGRIGELFF.

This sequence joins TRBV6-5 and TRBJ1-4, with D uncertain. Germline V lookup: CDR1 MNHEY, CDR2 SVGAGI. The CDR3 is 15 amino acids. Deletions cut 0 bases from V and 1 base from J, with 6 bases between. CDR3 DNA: TGTGCCAGCAGTTACTCTGGGAGAACTAATGAAAAACTGTTTTTT. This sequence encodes CASSYSGRTNEKLFF.

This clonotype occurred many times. The CDR3 nucleotides read TGTGCCAGCAGCCCTGACGGGTCTGGGGCCGGCGAGCAGTACTTC. Translated: CASSPDGSGAGEQYF. The V gene is TRBV3-1, the J gene TRBJ2-7, with D possibly matching TRBD1 (5 bases). Germline assignment: CDR1 LGHDT and CDR2 YNNKEL (reference sequence). This CDR3 contains 15 residues. V was cut by 4 bases and J by 6 bases, with 19 bases left in between.

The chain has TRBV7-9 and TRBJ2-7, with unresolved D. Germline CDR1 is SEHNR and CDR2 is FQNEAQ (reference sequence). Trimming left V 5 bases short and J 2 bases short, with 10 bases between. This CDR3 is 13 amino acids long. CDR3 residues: CASSRPGTYEQYF. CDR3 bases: TGTGCCAGCAGCCGCCCTGGTACCTACGAGCAGTACTTC. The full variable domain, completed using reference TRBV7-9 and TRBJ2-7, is DTGVSQNPRHKITKRGQNVTFRCDPISEHNRLYWYRQTLGQGPEFLTYFQNEAQLEKSRLLSDRFSAERPKGSFSTLEIQRTEQGDSAMYLCASSRPGTYEQYFGPGTRLTVT.

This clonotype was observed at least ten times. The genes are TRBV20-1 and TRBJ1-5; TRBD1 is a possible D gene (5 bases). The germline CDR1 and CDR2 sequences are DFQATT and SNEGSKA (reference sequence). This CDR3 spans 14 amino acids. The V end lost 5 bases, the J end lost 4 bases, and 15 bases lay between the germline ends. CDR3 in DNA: TGCAGTGCTCGTCATACCGGGGGGAATCAGCCCCAGCATTTT. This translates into CSARHTGGNQPQHF.

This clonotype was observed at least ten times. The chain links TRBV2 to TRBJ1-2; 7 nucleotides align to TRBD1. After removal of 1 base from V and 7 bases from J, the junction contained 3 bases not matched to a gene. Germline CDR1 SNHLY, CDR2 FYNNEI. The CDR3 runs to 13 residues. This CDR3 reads CASSEVGQPGYTF. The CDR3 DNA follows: TGTGCCAGCAGTGAAGTGGGACAGCCTGGCTACACCTTC.

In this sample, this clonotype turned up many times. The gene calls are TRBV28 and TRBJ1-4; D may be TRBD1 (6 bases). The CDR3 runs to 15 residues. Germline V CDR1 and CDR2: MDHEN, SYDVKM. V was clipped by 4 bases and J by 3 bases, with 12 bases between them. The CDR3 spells CASSYRTVSNEKLFF. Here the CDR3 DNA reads TGTGCCAGCAGTTACAGGACAGTTTCTAATGAAAAACTGTTTTTT.

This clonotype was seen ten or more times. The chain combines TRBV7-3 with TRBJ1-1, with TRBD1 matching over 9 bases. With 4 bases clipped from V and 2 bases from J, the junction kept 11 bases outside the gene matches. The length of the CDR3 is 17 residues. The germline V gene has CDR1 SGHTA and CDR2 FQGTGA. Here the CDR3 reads CASSWGQGRIVNTEAFF. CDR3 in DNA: TGTGCCAGCAGCTGGGGACAGGGTCGAATCGTAAACACTGAAGCTTTCTTT.

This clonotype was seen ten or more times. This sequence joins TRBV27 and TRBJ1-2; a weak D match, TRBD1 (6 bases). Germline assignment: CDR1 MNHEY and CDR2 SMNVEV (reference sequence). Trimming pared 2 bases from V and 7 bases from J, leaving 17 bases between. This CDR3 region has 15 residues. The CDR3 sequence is CASSLQGQSLGGYTF. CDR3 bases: TGTGCCAGCAGTTTACAGGGGCAGTCTCTTGGTGGCTACACCTTC.

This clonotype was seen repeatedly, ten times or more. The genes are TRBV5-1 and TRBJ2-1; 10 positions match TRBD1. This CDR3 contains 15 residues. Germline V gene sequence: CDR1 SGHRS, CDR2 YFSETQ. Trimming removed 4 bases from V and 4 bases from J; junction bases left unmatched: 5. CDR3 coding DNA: TGCGCCAGCAGCCCGGGGACAGGGGAATACAATGAGCAGTTCTTC. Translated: CASSPGTGEYNEQFF.

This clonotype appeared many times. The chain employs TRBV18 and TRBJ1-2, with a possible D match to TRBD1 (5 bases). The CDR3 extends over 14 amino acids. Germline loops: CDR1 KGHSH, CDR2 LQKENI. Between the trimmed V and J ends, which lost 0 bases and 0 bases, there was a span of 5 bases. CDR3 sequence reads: CASSPPTANYGYTF. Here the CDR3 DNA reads TGTGCCAGCTCACCACCGACAGCTAACTATGGCTACACCTTC.

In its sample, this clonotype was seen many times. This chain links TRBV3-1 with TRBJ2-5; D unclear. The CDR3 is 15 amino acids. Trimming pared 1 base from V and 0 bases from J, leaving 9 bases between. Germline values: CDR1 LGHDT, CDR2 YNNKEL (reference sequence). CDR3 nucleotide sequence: TGTGCCAGCAGCCAAGTCCCGGCCTACCAAGAGACCCAGTACTTC. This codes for CASSQVPAYQETQYF.